The 13 T cell receptor beta chains listed next were all sequenced from one sample in a study of blood T cell repertoires in COVID-19. TCRdb's copy holds only in-frame clones and misses some; the assay was immunoSEQ multiplex PCR. This table holds 75,000 to 100,000 clones, approximately 81% found once. The sample was peripheral blood. The receptors here all came from an elderly woman with acute or convalescent COVID-19.

The chain uses TRBV5-4 and TRBJ1-1, with D tentatively TRBD1 (6 bases). Germline V lookup: CDR1 SGHNT, CDR2 YYREEE (reference sequence). The CDR3 contains 14 residues. V was shortened by 3 bases and J by 0 bases, with 9 bases between the two germline ends. The CDR3 DNA reads TGTGCCAGCAGCTATGGACAGATGAACACTGAAGCTTTCTTT. Translated, it gives CASSYGQMNTEAFF.

The gene calls are TRBV27 and TRBJ2-3; D may be TRBD2 (5 bases). V was trimmed by 0 bases and J by 9 bases, leaving 10 bases between them. The V gene's germline CDR1 is MNHEY and CDR2 SMNVEV (reference sequence). The length of the CDR3 is 13 residues. For the CDR3, the DNA is TGTGCCAGCAGTTTATCCGGGGAGAAGACGCAGTATTTT. Encoded protein: CASSLSGEKTQYF.

The rearrangement uses TRBV30 and TRBJ1-5; 7 nucleotides align to TRBD1. The ends lost 5 bases at V and 7 bases at J; junction bases unmatched: 11. The CDR3 extends over 14 amino acids. Looked up from germline, CDR1 is GTSNPN and CDR2 is SVGIG (reference sequence). The CDR3 DNA reads as TGTGCCTGGGGGGACAGTAGACTCAACCAGCCCCAGCATTTT. Residues: CAWGDSRLNQPQHF.

The chain recombines TRBV28 with TRBJ1-2, with a possible D match to TRBD1 (5 bases). V was trimmed by 9 bases and J by 3 bases, leaving 14 bases between them. Germline CDR1 reads MDHEN; CDR2 reads SYDVKM. This CDR3 has 13 amino acids. CDR3: CASQPSGDYGYTF. As DNA, the CDR3 is TGTGCCAGTCAACCTTCGGGGGACTATGGCTACACCTTC.

The V and J genes are TRBV6-2 or TRBV6-3 and TRBJ1-3; D might be TRBD1 (6 bases). CDR1 is MNHEY, CDR2 SVGEGT, per germline. The ends were cut back, 6 bases at V and 0 bases at J, with 12 bases in the middle. The CDR3 has 15 residues. CDR3 region: CASSRGQLSGNTIYF. The CDR3 region has the DNA TGTGCCAGCAGCCGAGGACAGCTCTCTGGAAACACCATATATTTT.

The rearrangement joins TRBV28 to TRBJ1-5; tentative D call: TRBD1 (6 bases). V lost 6 bases to trimming and J lost 7 bases, with 16 bases between them. This CDR3 is 14 amino acids long. CDR1 and CDR2 (germline): MDHEN, SYDVKM. CDR3 amino acids: CASSPKQGNQPQHF. The CDR3 DNA is TGTGCCAGCAGCCCCAAGCAGGGGAACCAGCCCCAGCATTTT.

This chain links TRBV7-9 with TRBJ1-2, with no clear D. Germline assignment: CDR1 SEHNR and CDR2 FQNEAQ (reference sequence). The V and J ends lost 5 bases and 2 bases respectively, with 12 bases between them. This CDR3 is built from 14 residues. The CDR3: CASSRRDPNYGYTF. The DNA for the CDR3 is TGTGCCAGCAGCCGCCGGGATCCAAACTATGGCTACACCTTC. Together with reference TRBV7-9 and TRBJ1-2, the CDR3 gives the full variable domain: DTGVSQNPRHKITKRGQNVTFRCDPISEHNRLYWYRQTLGQGPEFLTYFQNEAQLEKSRLLSDRFSAERPKGSFSTLEIQRTEQGDSAMYLCASSRRDPNYGYTFGSGTRLTVV.

This clone was recorded once. This chain joins TRBV5-1 and TRBJ2-3; D unclear. CDR1 and CDR2 (germline): SGHRS, YFSETQ. Trimming pared 2 bases from V and 2 bases from J, leaving 12 bases between. This CDR3 has 15 amino acids. CDR3 sequence: CASSFTTVATDTQYF. Here the CDR3 DNA reads TGCGCCAGCAGCTTTACAACCGTGGCCACAGATACGCAGTATTTT.

The chain joins TRBV15 to TRBJ2-3; D is perhaps TRBD2 (6 bases). The CDR3 contains 15 residues. CDR1 is LNHNV and CDR2 is YYDKDF in the germline V gene (reference sequence). Deletions cut 3 bases from V and 1 base from J, with 11 bases between. CDR3 amino acids: CATSSRRLGTDTQYF. CDR3 in DNA: TGTGCCACCAGCAGTAGGAGACTAGGCACAGATACGCAGTATTTT. The whole variable domain, remainder taken from reference TRBV15 and TRBJ2-3, is DAMVIQNPRYQVTQFGKPVTLSCSQTLNHNVMYWYQQKSSQAPKLLFHYYDKDFNNEADTPDNFQSRRPNTSFCFLDIRSPGLGDTAMYLCATSSRRLGTDTQYFGPGTRLTVL.

The J gene is TRBJ2-3, the V gene TRBV6-5; tentatively, D is TRBD2 (5 bases). The V and J ends lost 4 bases and 1 base respectively, with 12 bases between them. Germline CDR1 MNHEY, CDR2 SVGAGI. The CDR3 extends over 15 amino acids. This CDR3 reads CASSSPGLGTDTQYF. CDR3 bases: TGTGCCAGCAGTTCCCCGGGGTTGGGCACAGATACGCAGTATTTT.

The rearrangement links TRBV2 to TRBJ1-3, with no clear D. The CDR3 is 16 residues long. CDR1 SNHLY and CDR2 FYNNEI come from the germline V gene. Trimming stripped 5 bases from V and 4 bases from J, with 18 bases between. CDR3 sequence reads: CASSKTGTRGGNTIYF. DNA for the CDR3: TGTGCCAGCAGTAAAACGGGAACCCGCGGCGGAAACACCATATATTTT.

CDR3 DNA: TGTGCCAGCAGCCAGCCCCGACAGGGTACGCAGTATTTT. This gives the protein CASSQPRQGTQYF. V and J are TRBV28 and TRBJ2-3; the match to TRBD1 covers 7 bases. Germline loops: CDR1 MDHEN, CDR2 SYDVKM. Unmatched junction bases numbered 8, after V lost 6 bases and J lost 8 bases. The CDR3 extends over 13 amino acids. Together with reference TRBV28 and TRBJ2-3, the CDR3 gives the full variable domain: DVKVTQSSRYLVKRTGEKVFLECVQDMDHENMFWYRQDPGLGLRLIYFSYDVKMKEKGDIPEGYSVSREKKERFSLILESASTNQTSMYLCASSQPRQGTQYFGPGTRLTVL.

The chain couples TRBV2 to TRBJ1-1; tentative D call: TRBD1 (5 bases). Deletions cut 8 bases from V and 4 bases from J, with 14 bases between. There are 13 residues in the CDR3. The germline V gene encodes CDR1 SNHLY and CDR2 FYNNEI. In nucleotides, the CDR3 is TGTGCCAGCCGAAGGGATGGGGCCACTGAAGCTTTCTTT. Translating gives CASRRDGATEAFF.